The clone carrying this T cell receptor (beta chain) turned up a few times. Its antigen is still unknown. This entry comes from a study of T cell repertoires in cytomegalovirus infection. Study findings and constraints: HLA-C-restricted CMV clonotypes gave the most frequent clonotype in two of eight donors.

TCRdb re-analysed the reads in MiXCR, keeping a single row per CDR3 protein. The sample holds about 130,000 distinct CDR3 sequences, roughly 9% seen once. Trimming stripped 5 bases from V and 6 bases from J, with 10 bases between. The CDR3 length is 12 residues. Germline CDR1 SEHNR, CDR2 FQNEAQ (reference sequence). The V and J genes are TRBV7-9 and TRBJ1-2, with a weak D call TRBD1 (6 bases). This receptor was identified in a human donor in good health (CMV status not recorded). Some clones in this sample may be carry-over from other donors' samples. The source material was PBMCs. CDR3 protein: CASSMTGDGYTF. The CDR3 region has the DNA TGTGCCAGCAGCATGACAGGAGATGGCTACACCTTC.